This T cell receptor beta chain was sequenced for a study of blood T cell repertoires in COVID-19. In the study overall: Nucleic acid was either cDNA or gDNA, and it came from T cells, B-cell-depleted T cells, or PBMCs.

Clones were read by immunoSEQ multiplex PCR, and TCRdb kept only the in-frame ones, dropping some. The table lists under 500,000 clones, roughly nine tenths of them singletons, with 0.95% to 1.2% in the top ten. This clone was counted between two and nine times. The study drew participants aged about 18 to 95 years from about two dozen US areas. Cohorts were based on clinical histories the participants reported. The germline V gene encodes CDR1 WSHSY and CDR2 SAAADI. The V gene end was trimmed by 3 bases and the J gene end by 11 bases; junction bases not matched to a gene: 6. CDR3 length: 14 residues.

Sequenced material: PBMCs or T cells enriched from blood (not recorded which). The receptor comes from a man between 25 and 39 years old who had recovered from COVID-19. The genes are TRBV10-2 and TRBJ1-6, with 8 bases fitting TRBD1. The CDR3 coding sequence is TGCGCCAGCAGTGACAGGGGGCTACTTGCACCCCTCCACTTT. It codes for CASSDRGLLAPLHF.